This T cell receptor (beta chain) was identified during a study of regulatory T cells in long-lasting Graves disease. Specified time point: newly diagnosed GD, antithyroid drugs for less than 3 months. From RNA extracted from PBMCs, the TCR library was made. Combining iRepertoire HTBI primers with Arm-PCR of CDR3 regions, the authors built TCR beta libraries. TCRdb ran MiXCR on the multiplex PCR reads and lists one entry per CDR3 protein. The sample includes 450,000 to 500,000 distinct CDR3 sequences, around 15% of them seen just once. The CDR3 has 15 amino acids. Germline loops: CDR1 MDHEN, CDR2 SYDVKM. The ends were cut back, 3 bases at V and 5 bases at J, with 16 bases in the middle. This clonotype was recorded at least ten times. These data were likewise used in another study, on T cells in Graves' hyperthyroidism and ophthalmopathy.

J is TRBJ2-5 and V is TRBV28, with D perhaps TRBD2 (5 bases). This clonotype was obtained from a man aged 40-50 years with Graves disease. The source was peripheral blood mononuclear cells (PBMCs), collected at new diagnosis, from a patient treated with antithyroid drugs. The CDR3 coding sequence is TGTGCCAGCAGTTTTTTTGACCCATGGGAGGAGACCCAGTACTTC. Encoded protein: CASSFFDPWEETQYF.